This TCR beta chain was identified in a study of cytomegalovirus exposure and HLA in healthy donors (dated by TCRdb to the late 2010s). Context from the whole study: An earlier analysis of roughly 500 of the donors reported approximately 280 Gb of sequence data and 117 million unique TCR beta sequences obtained from about 179 million T cells. An early release that covered more than 550 HLA-typed donors contained approximately 300 gigabases of sequencing data and some 87 million unique TCR sequences. Among the roughly 400 genotyped donors, approximately 82% belonged to the genetic ancestry cluster associated with self-reported Caucasian donors. The study aimed to test whether signatures of past pathogen exposure could be identified by cataloging public T cell receptors. The study used immunosequencing to profile the T cell repertoires of approximately 640 subjects and linked those repertoires to cytomegalovirus serostatus. In addition to the first cohort of approximately 670 subjects, a separate validation cohort of approximately 110 different subjects was used. The study combined high-throughput TCR immunosequencing, statistical association of individual TCRs with disease status, and machine learning to predict cytomegalovirus infection status. To study patterns of TCR occurrence, a later analysis re-analyzed previously published TCR beta repertoires from 600 to 750 donors and added high-resolution HLA genotyping. Rather than using new phenotypic data, the later analysis identified candidate immune exposures from TCR beta sequences and from how often those sequences occurred across donors. An earlier analysis of 500 to 750 of the donors applied high-throughput TCR beta sequencing to assess whether each TCR beta V gene segment acted as functional or pseudogenic. Alongside the repertoire data, information on donor age, sex, ethnicity and CMV serostatus was compiled. A later genetic analysis took genome-wide SNP genotypes for about three fifths of the roughly 670 donors and used that subset as a discovery cohort. All discovery cohort repertoires had been generated using a single sequencing platform. HLA typing included class I and class II loci at four-digit resolution. The number of donors typed differed by locus, with 629-630 for A, B, C, DRB1 and DQB1, more than 500 for DQA1, 606 for DPA1, and under 490 for DPB1. Because of strong linkage in the cohort, roughly five DR-DQ haplotypes were treated as single units for association and clustering. Across 398 genotyped donors of the cohort, an average of about 240,000 unique TCR beta nucleotide sequences per donor were sequenced, and approximately 17% of those sequences were non-productive. Overall study outcomes, separate from this receptor: A cluster of highly shared sequence variants was judged likely to represent a technical artifact of the sequencing pipeline. Some IMGT-functional V segments, including TRBV6-2 and TRBV6-3, could not be distinguished by the 87-base-pair reads and were therefore excluded. In an earlier analysis of some 540 of the donors, most TCR beta V segments appeared in productive rearrangements about 87% or about 30% of the time, broadly matching IMGT annotations. In a later analysis, several top co-occurrence clusters were reported to appear linked to parvovirus B19, influenza, CMV and Epstein-Barr virus. In a later analysis, around 17,000 TCR beta sequences were associated with specific HLA alleles at a false discovery rate of 0.05. A total of 150 or so TCR beta chains were listed by the study as associated with cytomegalovirus. In a later analysis, the rate of TCR association differed among HLA loci, with DRB1 alleles having the most associated TCRs and HLA-C alleles having the fewest. In a later analysis, HLA-associated TCR beta chains were found to be more clonally expanded and to have lower generation probabilities than equally common non-associated chains. Sequencing depth was assumed to be roughly uniform across donors in the presence/absence analyses, though that assumption may not hold. In vitro tests confirmed that three of the cytomegalovirus-associated TCR beta chains recognize cytomegalovirus antigens. According to a later analysis, most CMV-associated TCR beta chains appeared to be HLA-restricted, and the HLA associations seemed to be driven largely by CMV exposure. The cohort was sequenced for TCR beta chains only, and without alpha or paired-chain data the features that could be detected were limited. Cytomegalovirus status was reported to be diagnosed by the classifier with high specificity and sensitivity in both the original and validation cohorts. Linkage disequilibrium might explain the correlated functional status among segregating V segments, but an unknown experimental factor could not be ruled out. Most TCR sequences were observed very rarely across donors, whereas some public TCRs were present in many individuals. Because HLA typing was unavailable for some donors at each locus, only the typed subset was used in association tests. Strong co-occurrence of HLA alleles, especially DR and DQ, made assigning TCR associations to individual alleles difficult. According to the authors, the approach could potentially be generalized to other disease states and immunological phenotypes. A further reported finding was that TCR beta sequences accurately predicted the HLA-A and HLA-B alleles for most subjects in the first cohort. V-gene and J-gene trimming of TCR beta chains was associated with a missense DCLRE1C variant in a later genetic analysis, and the association was replicated in an independent cohort. Compared with the approximately 700-donor mean, donors in an Asian-associated ancestry cluster had fewer N-insertions in productive TCRs, according to a later genetic analysis. For the cohort, immune exposure information was limited to CMV serostatus. Because counts were too low, 15 to 20 rarely observed V segments, including chromosome 9 orphons, were left out of the earlier analysis of 587 of the donors.

On this clone: Which antigen it targets is not known.

The cohort comprised 666 healthy bone marrow donors. Cohort members were all nominally healthy when sampled, although unrecorded immune exposures were likely present. The donor was CMV seronegative and was included in the group of hundreds of seronegative cohort members. Each donor provided a peripheral blood sample, and peripheral blood mononuclear cells were used for TCR beta sequencing. Genomic DNA extraction from the blood cell samples was performed with the Qiagen DNeasy Blood Extraction Kit. Libraries came from the immunoSEQ multiplex PCR assay. The multiplex PCR relied on a mix of 60 forward primers for TCR Vbeta segments and 13 reverse primers for TCR Jbeta segments. A multiplex PCR assay on genomic DNA amplified the CDR3 region of rearranged TCR beta genes. The Illumina HiSeq System was used to sequence the amplified TCR beta libraries as 87-base-pair reads. Concerning the study's data processing: A later analysis counted 65 million to 90 million unique TCR beta chains across the 550 to 750 repertoires, and around 9.9 million of these chains were shared by at least two donors. A nearest-neighbor algorithm error-corrected the raw reads and collapsed the reads into unique sequences, merging closely related sequences to remove PCR and sequencing errors. Alignment of CDR3 sequences to IMGT reference sequences was used to assign V, D and J gene segments. For a sequence to be retained, at least a six-nucleotide match to both a V gene segment and a J gene segment was required. Rearrangements were called productive when the CDR3 lacked stop codons and stayed in frame with V and J; all others were non-productive. Following IMGT convention, CDR3 was defined as the stretch from the second conserved V-encoded cysteine up to the conserved J-encoded phenylalanine. The earlier analysis of about 590 of the donors excluded sequences that lacked an unambiguous match to a single V gene segment. In an earlier analysis of more than 500 of the donors, a V segment was called functional when productive rearrangements were above 56.7%, and segregating when the standard deviation between donors exceeded 5%. A statistical classification framework was built to diagnose cytomegalovirus status from the catalog of TCR beta chain sequences. In a later analysis, TCR nucleotide sequences were compared against IMGT/GENE-DB human TR gene sequences so that V and J genes could be assigned. Using the TCRdist pipeline, a later analysis assigned CDR3 sequences along with most-parsimonious VDJ recombination scenarios. A later analysis defined each TCR beta chain by its CDR3 amino acid sequence plus V-gene family, and excluded reads lacking a unique V-gene family. In a later analysis, 450 to 600 highly shared, low-generation-probability nucleotide sequences were removed to address suspected cross-contamination and a sequencing artifact. In a later analysis, a clonal expansion index for each public chain was calculated from normalized within-repertoire ranks of inferred template counts. Generation probabilities in a later analysis came from a VDJ recombination model fitted to out-of-frame rearrangements, and those results were checked against IGoR. Hypergeometric tests were used in a later analysis to score TCR-TCR, TCR-HLA and TCR-CMV co-occurrence, with a repertoire-size bias correction applied to the TCR pairs. A later analysis estimated false discovery rates by permuting HLA or CMV assignments 20 times. In a later analysis, co-occurring TCRs were grouped using DBSCAN, with TCRdist sequence similarity added in when clustering inside HLA-allele-positive subsets. Repertoires with fewer than 30,000 or more than 120,000 public chains, plus five repertoires with anomalous nucleotide sharing, were excluded from co-occurrence clustering. TCRdb took over this immuneACCESS table, retaining in-frame rearrangements with V and J assigned. Such tables are incomplete; in checked studies, under half of the missing clones stem from an unresolved V gene, and the remainder is unexplained. That table furnishes V, J and clone size, whereas the DNA furnished D and trimming. The record for this sample contains some 130,000 clones. Together, the top ten hold roughly 1.7% of the sample.

CDR1 and CDR2 were assigned from the germline V gene as SGHAT and FQNNGV. V loses 4 bases at its end and J loses 5 bases; junction bases beyond the gene matches: 9. From its cysteine to its phenylalanine, the CDR3 spans 15 amino acids. The only DNA kept is the CDR3, 45 bases in frame from the first base. This sequence originates from a man between 18 and 35 years old in good health and CMV-seronegative. The receptor chain draws on TRBV11-2 and TRBJ2-5; 8 middle bases align to TRBD1. The sample taken for sequencing was PBMCs. The bases are TGTGCCAGCAGCTCTCGACAGGGGAGTAGGGAGACCCAGTACTTC. Translated, it reads CASSSRQGSRETQYF.